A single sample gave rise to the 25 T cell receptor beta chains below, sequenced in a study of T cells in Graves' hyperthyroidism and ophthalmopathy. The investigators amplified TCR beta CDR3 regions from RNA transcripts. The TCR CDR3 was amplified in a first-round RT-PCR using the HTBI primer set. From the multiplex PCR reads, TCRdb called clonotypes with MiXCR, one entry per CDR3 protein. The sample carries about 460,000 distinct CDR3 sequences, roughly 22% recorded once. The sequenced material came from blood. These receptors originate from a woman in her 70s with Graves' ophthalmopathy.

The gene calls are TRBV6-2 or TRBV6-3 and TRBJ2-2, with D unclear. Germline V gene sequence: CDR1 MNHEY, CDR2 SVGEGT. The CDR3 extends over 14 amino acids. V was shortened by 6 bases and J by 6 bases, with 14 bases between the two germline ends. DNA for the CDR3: TGTGCCAGCAGCACAGTGGGCTTTGCCGGGGAGCTGTTTTTT. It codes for CASSTVGFAGELFF.

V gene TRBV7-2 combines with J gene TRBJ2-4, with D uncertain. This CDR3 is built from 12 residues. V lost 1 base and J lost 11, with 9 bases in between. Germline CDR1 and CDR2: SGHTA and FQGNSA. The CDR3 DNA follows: TGTGCCAGCAGCTTAGGGAACGGGCTTCAGTACTTC. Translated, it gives CASSLGNGLQYF.

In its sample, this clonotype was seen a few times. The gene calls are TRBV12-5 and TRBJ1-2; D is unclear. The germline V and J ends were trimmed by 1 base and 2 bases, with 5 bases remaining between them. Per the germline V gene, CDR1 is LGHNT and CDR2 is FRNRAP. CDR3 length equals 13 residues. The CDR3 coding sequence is TGTGCTAGTGGTTTGGCGGTGAACTATGGCTACACCTTC. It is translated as CASGLAVNYGYTF.

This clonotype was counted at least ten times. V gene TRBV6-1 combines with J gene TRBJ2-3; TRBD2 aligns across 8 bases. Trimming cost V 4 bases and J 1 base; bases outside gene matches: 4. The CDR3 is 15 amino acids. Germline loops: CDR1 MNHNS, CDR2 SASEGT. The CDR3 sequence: CASSVELAGTDTQYF. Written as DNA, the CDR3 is TGTGCCAGCAGTGTGGAACTAGCGGGCACAGATACGCAGTATTTT.

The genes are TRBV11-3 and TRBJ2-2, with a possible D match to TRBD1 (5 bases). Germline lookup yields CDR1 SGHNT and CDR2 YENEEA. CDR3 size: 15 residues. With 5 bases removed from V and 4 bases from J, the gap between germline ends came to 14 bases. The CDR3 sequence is CASSPDSMGTGELFF. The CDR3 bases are TGTGCCAGCAGCCCAGACAGTATGGGCACCGGGGAGCTGTTTTTT. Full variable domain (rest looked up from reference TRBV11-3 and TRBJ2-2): EAGVVQSPRYKIIEKKQPVAFWCNPISGHNTLYWYLQNLGQGPELLIRYENEEAVDDSQLPKDRFSAERLKGVDSTLKIQPAELGDSAVYLCASSPDSMGTGELFFGEGSRLTVL.

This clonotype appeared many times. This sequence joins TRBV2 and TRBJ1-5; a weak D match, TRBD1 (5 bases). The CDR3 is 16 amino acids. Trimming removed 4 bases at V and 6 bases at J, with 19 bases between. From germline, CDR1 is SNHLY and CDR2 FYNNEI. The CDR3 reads CASSGEFGDGAQPQHF. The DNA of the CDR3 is TGTGCCAGCAGTGGAGAATTCGGGGACGGCGCTCAGCCCCAGCATTTT.

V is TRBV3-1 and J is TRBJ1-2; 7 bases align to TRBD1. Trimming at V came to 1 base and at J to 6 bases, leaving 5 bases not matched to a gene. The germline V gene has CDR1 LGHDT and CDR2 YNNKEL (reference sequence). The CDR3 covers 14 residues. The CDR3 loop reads CASSQAGGTDGYTF. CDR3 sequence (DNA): TGTGCCAGCAGCCAAGCGGGGGGGACAGATGGCTACACCTTC.

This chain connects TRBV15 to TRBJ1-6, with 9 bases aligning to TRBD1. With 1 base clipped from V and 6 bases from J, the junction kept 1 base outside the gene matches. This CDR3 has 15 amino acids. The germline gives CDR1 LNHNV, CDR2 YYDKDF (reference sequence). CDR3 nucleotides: TGTGCCACCAGCAGAGTGGACAGGGGTAATTCACCCCTCCACTTT. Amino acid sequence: CATSRVDRGNSPLHF. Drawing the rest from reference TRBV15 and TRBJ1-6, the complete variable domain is DAMVIQNPRYQVTQFGKPVTLSCSQTLNHNVMYWYQQKSSQAPKLLFHYYDKDFNNEADTPDNFQSRRPNTSFCFLDIRSPGLGDTAMYLCATSRVDRGNSPLHFGNGTRLTVT.

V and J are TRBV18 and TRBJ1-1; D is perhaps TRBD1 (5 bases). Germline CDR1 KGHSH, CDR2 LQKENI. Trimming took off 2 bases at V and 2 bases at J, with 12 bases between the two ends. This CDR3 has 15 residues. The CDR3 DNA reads TGTGCCAGCTCACCATTTGCAGGGACTAACACTGAAGCTTTCTTT. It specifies CASSPFAGTNTEAFF. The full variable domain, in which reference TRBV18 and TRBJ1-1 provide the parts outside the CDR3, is NAGVMQNPRHLVRRRGQEARLRCSPMKGHSHVYWYRQLPEEGLKFMVYLQKENIIDESGMPKERFSAEFPKEGPSILRIQQVVRGDSAAYFCASSPFAGTNTEAFFGQGTRLTVV.

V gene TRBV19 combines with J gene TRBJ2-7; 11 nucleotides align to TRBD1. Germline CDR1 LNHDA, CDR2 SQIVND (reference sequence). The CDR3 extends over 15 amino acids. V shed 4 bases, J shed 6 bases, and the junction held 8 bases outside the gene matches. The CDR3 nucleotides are TGTGCCAGTAGTACGCCCGGGACAGGGGGAGGCGAGCAGTACTTC. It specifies CASSTPGTGGGEQYF.

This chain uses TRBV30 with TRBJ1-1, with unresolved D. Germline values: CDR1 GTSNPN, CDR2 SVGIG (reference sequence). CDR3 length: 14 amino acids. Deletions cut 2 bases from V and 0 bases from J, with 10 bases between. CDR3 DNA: TGTGCCTGGAGTTCCGACACGATGAACACTGAAGCTTTCTTT. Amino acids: CAWSSDTMNTEAFF.

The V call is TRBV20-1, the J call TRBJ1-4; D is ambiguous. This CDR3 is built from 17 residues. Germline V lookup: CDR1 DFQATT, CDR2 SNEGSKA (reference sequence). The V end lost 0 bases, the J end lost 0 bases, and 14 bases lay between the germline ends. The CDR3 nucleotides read TGCAGTGCTAGAGATTCGAAGGCGGCAGCAACTAATGAAAAACTGTTTTTT. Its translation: CSARDSKAAATNEKLFF.

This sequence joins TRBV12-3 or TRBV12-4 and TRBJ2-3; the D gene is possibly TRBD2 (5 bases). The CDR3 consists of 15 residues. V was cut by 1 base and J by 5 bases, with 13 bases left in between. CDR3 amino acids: CASSLVTWEKDTQYF. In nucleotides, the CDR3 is TGTGCCAGCAGTTTAGTCACGTGGGAGAAAGATACGCAGTATTTT.

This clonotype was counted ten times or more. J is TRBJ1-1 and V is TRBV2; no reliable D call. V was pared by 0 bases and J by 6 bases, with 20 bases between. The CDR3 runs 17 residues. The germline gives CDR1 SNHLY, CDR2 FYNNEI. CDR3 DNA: TGTGCCAGCAGTGAAGCGCCTTTCGGCCACAGCGTTTCTGAAGCTTTCTTT. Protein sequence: CASSEAPFGHSVSEAFF.

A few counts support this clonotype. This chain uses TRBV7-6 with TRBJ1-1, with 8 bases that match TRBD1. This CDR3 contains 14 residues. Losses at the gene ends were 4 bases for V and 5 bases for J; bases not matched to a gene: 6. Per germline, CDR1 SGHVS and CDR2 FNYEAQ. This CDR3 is CASSWGQVGTEAFF. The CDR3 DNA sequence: TGTGCCAGCAGCTGGGGACAGGTCGGGACTGAAGCTTTCTTT.

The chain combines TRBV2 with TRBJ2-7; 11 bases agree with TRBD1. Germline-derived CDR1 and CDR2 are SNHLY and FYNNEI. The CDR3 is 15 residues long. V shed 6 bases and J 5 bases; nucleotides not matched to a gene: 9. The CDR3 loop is CASRGQGASIHEQYF. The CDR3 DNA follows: TGTGCCAGCAGAGGACAGGGGGCGAGTATCCACGAGCAGTACTTC.

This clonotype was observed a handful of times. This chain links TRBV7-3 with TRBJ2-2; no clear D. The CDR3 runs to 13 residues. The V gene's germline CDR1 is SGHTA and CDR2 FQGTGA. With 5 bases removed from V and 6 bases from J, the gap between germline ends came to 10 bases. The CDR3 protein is CASSPSGPGELFF. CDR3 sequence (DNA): TGTGCCAGCAGCCCATCTGGTCCCGGGGAGCTGTTTTTT.

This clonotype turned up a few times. The CDR3 reads CASSVGVGRVYNEQFF. The CDR3 DNA reads TGTGCCAGCAGCGTAGGTGTGGGGAGGGTCTACAATGAGCAGTTCTTC. V gene TRBV9 combines with J gene TRBJ2-1, with 7 bases lining up with TRBD2. The CDR3 runs 16 residues. Germline V CDR1 and CDR2: SGDLS, YYNGEE. Losses at the gene ends were 0 bases for V and 3 bases for J; bases not matched to a gene: 6.

In DNA form, the CDR3 reads TGTGCCAGCAGCTTCAGACAGGGCCCTCGGGAGACCCAGTACTTC. This encodes CASSFRQGPRETQYF. The rearrangement uses TRBV9 and TRBJ2-5; 7 bases line up with TRBD1. Looked up from germline, CDR1 is SGDLS and CDR2 is YYNGEE. V shed 4 bases and J 5 bases; nucleotides not matched to a gene: 11. CDR3 length equals 15 residues.

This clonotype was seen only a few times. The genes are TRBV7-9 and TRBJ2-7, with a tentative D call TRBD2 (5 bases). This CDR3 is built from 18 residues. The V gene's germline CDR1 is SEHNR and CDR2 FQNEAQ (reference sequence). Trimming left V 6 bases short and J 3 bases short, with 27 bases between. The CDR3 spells CASSLVLLEASRNYEQYF. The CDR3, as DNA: TGTGCCAGCAGTCTGGTTTTATTAGAGGCTAGCCGAAACTACGAGCAGTACTTC.

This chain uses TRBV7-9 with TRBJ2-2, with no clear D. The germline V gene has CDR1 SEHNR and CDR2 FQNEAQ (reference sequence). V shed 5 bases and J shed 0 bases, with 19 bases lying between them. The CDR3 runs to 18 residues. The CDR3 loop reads CASSQLEWVSSNTGELFF. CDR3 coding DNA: TGTGCCAGCAGCCAGCTTGAATGGGTATCTTCGAACACCGGGGAGCTGTTTTTT.

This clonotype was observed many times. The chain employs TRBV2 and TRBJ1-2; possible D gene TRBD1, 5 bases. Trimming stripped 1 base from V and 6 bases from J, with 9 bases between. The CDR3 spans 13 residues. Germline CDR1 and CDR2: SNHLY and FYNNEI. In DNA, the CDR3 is TGTGCCAGCAGTGAAGGCTGGGGGGATGGCTACACCTTC. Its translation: CASSEGWGDGYTF.

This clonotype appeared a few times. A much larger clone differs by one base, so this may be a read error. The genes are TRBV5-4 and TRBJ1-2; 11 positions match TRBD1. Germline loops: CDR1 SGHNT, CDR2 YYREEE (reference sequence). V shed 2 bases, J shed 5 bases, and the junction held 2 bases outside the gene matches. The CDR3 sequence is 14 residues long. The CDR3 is CASSFGTGGYGYTF. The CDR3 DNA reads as TGTGCCAGCAGCTTCGGGACAGGGGGATATGGCTACACCTTC.

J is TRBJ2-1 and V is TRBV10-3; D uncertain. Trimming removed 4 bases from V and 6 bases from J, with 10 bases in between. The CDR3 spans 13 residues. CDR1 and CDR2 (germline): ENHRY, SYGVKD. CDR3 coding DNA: TGTGCCATCAGTGGTAAGGATTCCAATGAGCAGTTCTTC. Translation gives CAISGKDSNEQFF.

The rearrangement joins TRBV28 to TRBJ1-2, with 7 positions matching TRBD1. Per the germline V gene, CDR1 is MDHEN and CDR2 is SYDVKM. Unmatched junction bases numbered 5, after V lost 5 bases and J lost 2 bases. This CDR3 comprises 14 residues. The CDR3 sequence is CASSINRGNYGYTF. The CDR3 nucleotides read TGTGCCAGCAGTATCAACAGGGGAAACTATGGCTACACCTTC.